Shown below are 27 T cell receptor beta chains from a single sample sequenced in a study of shared clonotypes between healthy human individuals. TCRdb's copy holds only in-frame clones and misses some; the assay was immunoSEQ multiplex PCR. The sample has about 980,000 clones, approximately 80% seen once. The sequencing sample was made of memory CD4+ T cells sorted from blood. As for subset: CD45RA-negative fraction. These receptors were taken from a man aged 18 to 30 in good health.

The chain employs TRBV15 and TRBJ2-1; D not resolved. This CDR3 has 16 amino acids. The V gene lost 4 bases and the J gene lost 4 bases, with 17 bases spanning the gap. Germline V gene sequence: CDR1 LNHNV, CDR2 YYDKDF (reference sequence). The CDR3 bases are TGTGCCACCAGCATCTCCGATAGGGATTTTTACAATGAGCAGTTCTTC. Its protein product is CATSISDRDFYNEQFF. The whole variable domain, filled in from reference TRBV15 and TRBJ2-1, reads DAMVIQNPRYQVTQFGKPVTLSCSQTLNHNVMYWYQQKSSQAPKLLFHYYDKDFNNEADTPDNFQSRRPNTSFCFLDIRSPGLGDTAMYLCATSISDRDFYNEQFFGPGTRLTVL.

The V call is TRBV9, the J call TRBJ2-1, with no clear D. This CDR3 comprises 15 residues. In germline, CDR1 is SGDLS, CDR2 YYNGEE. V lost 2 bases and J lost 2, with 11 bases in between. The chain's CDR3 is CASSVGITPYNEQFF. CDR3 nucleotides: TGTGCCAGCAGCGTTGGGATCACCCCCTACAATGAGCAGTTCTTC. Looking up the rest from reference TRBV9 and TRBJ2-1 gives the full variable domain: DSGVTQTPKHLITATGQRVTLRCSPRSGDLSVYWYQQSLDQGLQFLIQYYNGEERAKGNILERFSAQQFPDLHSELNLSSLELGDSALYFCASSVGITPYNEQFFGPGTRLTVL.

This clone was detected once. The chain recombines TRBV11-2 with TRBJ2-1; 9 bases are shared with TRBD1. Unmatched junction bases numbered 11, after V lost 5 bases and J lost 9 bases. In germline, CDR1 is SGHAT, CDR2 FQNNGV. This CDR3 has 15 residues. This CDR3 is CASSPGTGWGIEQFF. The CDR3 DNA sequence: TGTGCCAGCAGCCCAGGGACAGGGTGGGGGATTGAGCAGTTCTTC.

The rearrangement uses TRBV25-1 and TRBJ1-3; D might be TRBD1 (6 bases). Trimming removed 8 bases at V and 2 bases at J, with 16 bases between. This CDR3 is 15 amino acids long. Germline V lookup: CDR1 MGHDK, CDR2 SYGVNS. The CDR3 loop is CASSRGGSTGNTIYF. In nucleotides, the CDR3 is TGTGCCAGCTCCAGAGGGGGGTCAACTGGAAACACCATATATTTT.

This chain connects TRBV11-2 to TRBJ1-1; no firm D call. CDR1 SGHAT and CDR2 FQNNGV come from the germline V gene. The CDR3 consists of 15 residues. V lost 5 bases and J lost 0, with 13 bases in between. CDR3 DNA: TGTGCCAGCAGCCCACAAAGGACGGTGAACACTGAAGCTTTCTTT. Translated, it gives CASSPQRTVNTEAFF.

This clone was picked up a small number of times. The chain joins TRBV5-6 to TRBJ2-5, with 7 positions matching TRBD1. The CDR3 length is 13 residues. With V trimmed by 2 bases and J by 3 bases, 1 base remained unmatched. CDR1 SGHDT and CDR2 YYEEEE come from the germline V gene. The CDR3 reads CASSLTGEETQYF. The CDR3 DNA sequence: TGTGCCAGCAGCTTAACAGGGGAAGAGACCCAGTACTTC.

The genes are TRBV4-1 and TRBJ1-2, with TRBD1 as a possible D gene (6 bases). V lost 0 bases and J 2 bases, leaving 16 bases between the germline ends. The CDR3 is 17 residues long. Germline V CDR1 and CDR2: MGHRA, YSYEKL. The CDR3 DNA follows: TGCGCCAGCAGCCAAGAGGTTGGGACAAGAAGGAACTATGGCTACACCTTC. It translates to CASSQEVGTRRNYGYTF.

V is TRBV7-9 and J is TRBJ2-5, with 10 bases fitting TRBD2. Germline CDR1 reads SEHNR; CDR2 reads FQNEAQ (reference sequence). The junction had 9 bases not matched to a gene; V was cut back by 7 bases and J by 4 bases. The CDR3 runs 15 residues. Here the CDR3 DNA reads TGTGCCAGCACCGTCCCAGCGGGAGGGGGAGAGACCCAGTACTTC. It specifies CASTVPAGGGETQYF.

The chain recombines TRBV5-6 with TRBJ2-1, with 8 bases matching TRBD1. Unmatched junction bases numbered 15, after V lost 4 bases and J lost 6 bases. Germline V gene lookup returns CDR1 SGHDT and CDR2 YYEEEE. This CDR3 region has 17 residues. In DNA form, the CDR3 reads TGTGCCAGCAGCCGTACGGGACAGGAGGGAACTCCCAATGAGCAGTTCTTC. Its translation: CASSRTGQEGTPNEQFF.

This rearrangement joins TRBV6-5 to TRBJ1-6; 7 positions match TRBD1. Trimming removed 5 bases from V and 10 bases from J; junction bases left unmatched: 11. The CDR3 spans 15 residues. The germline V gene has CDR1 MNHEY and CDR2 SVGAGI. CDR3 DNA sequence: TGTGCCAGCAGTCATACTAGACAGGGTATCTCACCCCTCCACTTT. This sequence encodes CASSHTRQGISPLHF.

The rearrangement joins TRBV18 to TRBJ2-4, with 7 nucleotides matching TRBD1. The CDR3 sequence is 16 residues long. The germline V gene has CDR1 KGHSH and CDR2 LQKENI. V lost 5 bases to trimming and J lost 2 bases; unmatched junction nucleotides: 9. The CDR3 sequence: CASSGTAFGTKNIQYF. CDR3 nucleotides: TGTGCCAGCTCAGGGACAGCTTTCGGTACCAAAAACATTCAGTACTTC.

The genes are TRBV5-1 and TRBJ2-1; D may match TRBD1 or TRBD2 (6 bases each). Germline V lookup: CDR1 SGHRS, CDR2 YFSETQ. The CDR3 loop spans 18 amino acids. With 4 bases removed from V and 0 bases from J, the gap between germline ends came to 20 bases. This chain's CDR3 is CASSGGRASVSSYNEQFF. The CDR3 coding sequence is TGCGCCAGCAGCGGGGGCCGGGCTAGCGTAAGCTCCTACAATGAGCAGTTCTTC.

Comment on this clone: Other DNA variants within this sample encode the same CDR3. CDR3 in DNA: TGTGCCAGCTCAGCAGGGACAGTCTCCTACGAGCAGTACTTC. This gives the protein CASSAGTVSYEQYF. The chain carries TRBV18 and TRBJ2-7; TRBD1 matches 7 bases. This CDR3 is 14 amino acids long. Unmatched junction bases numbered 4, after V lost 5 bases and J lost 0 bases. Germline CDR1 KGHSH, CDR2 LQKENI. Variable domain in full (rest from reference TRBV18 and TRBJ2-7): NAGVMQNPRHLVRRRGQEARLRCSPMKGHSHVYWYRQLPEEGLKFMVYLQKENIIDESGMPKERFSAEFPKEGPSILRIQQVVRGDSAAYFCASSAGTVSYEQYFGPGTRLTVT.

This chain links TRBV28 with TRBJ2-5; D not resolved. V lost 5 bases, J lost 1 base, and 20 bases lay in between. The CDR3 has 17 amino acids. Germline assignment: CDR1 MDHEN and CDR2 SYDVKM. The CDR3 nucleotides read TGTGCCAGCAGTCTAGAGACACGCAAACCCCTCCAAGAGACCCAGTACTTC. Translated: CASSLETRKPLQETQYF.

The J gene is TRBJ1-2, the V gene TRBV5-4, with D possibly TRBD1 on 5 matching bases. The V and J ends lost 5 bases and 3 bases respectively, with 8 bases between them. Germline values: CDR1 SGHNT, CDR2 YYREEE (reference sequence). This CDR3 is 12 amino acids long. The CDR3 nucleotides are TGTGCCAGCAGGGTGGGGGACTATGGCTACACCTTC. It codes for CASRVGDYGYTF.

Comment on this clone: Given a far larger clone just one base away, this is likely a sequencing read error. V is TRBV30 and J is TRBJ2-5; 9 bases align to TRBD2. CDR1 is GTSNPN and CDR2 is SVGIG in the germline V gene (reference sequence). The CDR3 is made up of 14 amino acids. The trim removed 3 bases at V and 4 bases at J, leaving 6 bases unmatched. Here the CDR3 DNA reads TGTGCCTGGAGGGGCGGGGGGGCTGGAGAGACCCAGTACTTC. The encoded protein is CAWRGGGAGETQYF.

Remarks on this clone: At the DNA level, this CDR3 is encoded by other sequences in the same sample as well. This chain connects TRBV11-2 to TRBJ2-2; D not certain. The germline V and J ends were trimmed by 2 bases and 1 base, with 5 bases remaining between them. Germline V gives CDR1 SGHAT, CDR2 FQNNGV. The CDR3 has 14 residues. The CDR3 is CASSLQENTGELFF. CDR3 nucleotides: TGTGCCAGCAGCTTACAAGAGAACACCGGGGAGCTGTTTTTT.

The chain is built from TRBV6-1 and TRBJ1-3; D ambiguous. Deletions cut 0 bases from V and 2 bases from J, with 11 bases between. The CDR3 has 16 residues. Germline V gene data show CDR1 as MNHNS and CDR2 as SASEGT. The CDR3: CASSEAPLKPGNTIYF. In nucleotides, the CDR3 is TGTGCCAGCAGTGAAGCCCCTCTGAAACCTGGAAACACCATATATTTT.

V usage is TRBV7-3 and J usage is TRBJ2-7; 8 nucleotides align to TRBD1. CDR1 is SGHTA, CDR2 FQGTGA, per germline. The V and J ends lost 1 base and 2 bases, in that order; junction bases with no gene match: 10. This CDR3 is built from 17 residues. The CDR3 region is CASSLIGGQARTYEQYF. In DNA form, the CDR3 reads TGTGCCAGCAGCTTAATAGGGGGACAGGCGAGAACCTACGAGCAGTACTTC.

The chain carries TRBV2 and TRBJ2-6; D gene unclear. The V end lost 6 bases, the J end lost 6 bases, and 12 bases lay between the germline ends. Germline V gene data show CDR1 as SNHLY and CDR2 as FYNNEI. CDR3 length: 14 residues. CDR3 sequence reads: CASSWALSANVLTF. As DNA, the CDR3 is TGTGCCAGCAGCTGGGCCCTCTCGGCCAACGTCCTGACTTTC.

This clone has a handful of counts. CDR3 protein: CASSTSGTGARGRVFAGTDTQYF. The CDR3 bases are TGTGCCAGCTCAACGTCCGGGACAGGGGCCCGGGGCAGAGTTTTTGCCGGCACAGATACGCAGTATTTT. This rearrangement joins TRBV18 to TRBJ2-3; 10 nucleotides align to TRBD1. After removal of 5 bases from V and 1 base from J, the junction contained 27 bases not matched to a gene. CDR3 size: 23 residues. CDR1 KGHSH and CDR2 LQKENI come from the germline V gene. Variable domain in full (rest from reference TRBV18 and TRBJ2-3): NAGVMQNPRHLVRRRGQEARLRCSPMKGHSHVYWYRQLPEEGLKFMVYLQKENIIDESGMPKERFSAEFPKEGPSILRIQQVVRGDSAAYFCASSTSGTGARGRVFAGTDTQYFGPGTRLTVL.

This clone has at least ten counts. V usage is TRBV11-2 and J usage is TRBJ1-2; D uncertain. Between the trimmed V and J ends, which lost 0 bases and 5 bases, there was a span of 10 bases. The CDR3 runs to 14 residues. The germline V gene encodes CDR1 SGHAT and CDR2 FQNNGV. The CDR3 protein is CASSLERAVYGYTF. Here the CDR3 DNA reads TGTGCCAGCAGCTTAGAACGGGCGGTTTATGGCTACACCTTC.

The CDR3 sequence: CAWSSGAQGDTQYF. The CDR3 DNA sequence: TGTGCCTGGAGTTCCGGGGCGCAAGGAGATACGCAGTATTTT. The chain joins TRBV30 to TRBJ2-3; D possibly matches TRBD1 or TRBD2 (5 bases each). Trimming removed 2 bases from V and 5 bases from J, with 14 bases in between. The CDR3 is 14 residues long. Germline V gene sequence: CDR1 GTSNPN, CDR2 SVGIG (reference sequence).

A word on this clone: This specimen includes other DNA sequences encoding the same CDR3. The chain recombines TRBV5-1 with TRBJ2-5; TRBD2 matches 11 bases. This CDR3 contains 16 residues. Germline loops: CDR1 SGHRS, CDR2 YFSETQ. The ends lost 1 base at V and 2 bases at J; junction bases unmatched: 4. This chain's CDR3 is CASSLSLAGGQETQYF. CDR3 nucleotide sequence: TGCGCCAGCAGCTTGAGCCTAGCGGGGGGACAAGAGACCCAGTACTTC.

The chain links TRBV28 to TRBJ1-1; D possibly corresponds to TRBD1 (5 bases). This CDR3 has 14 residues. The germline V gene encodes CDR1 MDHEN and CDR2 SYDVKM. Trimming removed 7 bases at V and 0 bases at J, with 12 bases between. The CDR3 sequence is CASTWRGLNTEAFF. CDR3 bases: TGTGCCAGCACATGGAGGGGTCTGAACACTGAAGCTTTCTTT.

The rearrangement uses TRBV6-1 and TRBJ2-5; possible D gene TRBD2, 6 bases. CDR1 and CDR2 (germline): MNHNS, SASEGT. This CDR3 contains 14 residues. V was clipped by 4 bases and J by 5 bases, with 14 bases between them. The CDR3 region is CASSAWGVSETQYF. The DNA for the CDR3 is TGTGCCAGCAGTGCCTGGGGGGTTTCGGAGACCCAGTACTTC.

V gene TRBV10-3 combines with J gene TRBJ2-2, with TRBD2 matching 8 bases. Germline V lookup: CDR1 ENHRY, CDR2 SYGVKD. The CDR3 totals 14 residues. J gave up 6 bases and V 4 bases, and 4 bases lay outside the gene matches. The CDR3 nucleotides read TGTGCCATCAGTGGAGCGGGAGCAGCCGGGGAGCTGTTTTTT. Protein product: CAISGAGAAGELFF.